This T cell receptor (beta chain) was identified in a study of cytomegalovirus exposure and HLA in healthy donors. Amplification used 60 Vbeta primers and 13 Jbeta primers. Produced via immunoSEQ multiplex PCR; TCRdb's table is partial and in-frame only. In all, the sample yields about 79,000 clones. Per germline, CDR1 SEHNR and CDR2 FQNEAQ (reference sequence). The CDR3 loop spans 14 amino acids. Trimming removed 5 bases from V and 0 bases from J, with 11 bases in between. The specimen was PBMCs. V gene TRBV7-9 combines with J gene TRBJ2-7; D is perhaps TRBD1 (6 bases). This clonotype was sampled from a man between 25 and 39 years old in good health and CMV-seronegative. DNA for the CDR3: TGTGCCAGCAGCCCCCGGGACATCTCCTACGAGCAGTACTTC. Translating it yields CASSPRDISYEQYF.